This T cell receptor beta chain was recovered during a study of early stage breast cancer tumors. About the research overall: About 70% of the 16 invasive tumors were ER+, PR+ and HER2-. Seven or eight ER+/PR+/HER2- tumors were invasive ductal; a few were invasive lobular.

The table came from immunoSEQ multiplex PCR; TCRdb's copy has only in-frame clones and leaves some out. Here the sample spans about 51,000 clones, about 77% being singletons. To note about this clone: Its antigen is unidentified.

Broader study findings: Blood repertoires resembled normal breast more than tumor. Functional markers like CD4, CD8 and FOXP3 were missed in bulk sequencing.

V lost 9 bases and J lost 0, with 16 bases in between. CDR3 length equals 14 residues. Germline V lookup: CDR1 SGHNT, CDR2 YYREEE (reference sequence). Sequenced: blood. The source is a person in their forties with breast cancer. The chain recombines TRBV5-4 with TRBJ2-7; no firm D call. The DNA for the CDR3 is TGTGCCACCCCTATCAGACTGAGCTCCTACGAGCAGTACTTC. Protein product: CATPIRLSSYEQYF. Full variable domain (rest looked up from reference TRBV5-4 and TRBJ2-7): ETGVTQSPTHLIKTRGQQVTLRCSSQSGHNTVSWYQQALGQGPQFIFQYYREEENGRGNFPPRFSGLQFPNYSSELNVNALELDDSALYLCATPIRLSSYEQYFGPGTRLTVT.